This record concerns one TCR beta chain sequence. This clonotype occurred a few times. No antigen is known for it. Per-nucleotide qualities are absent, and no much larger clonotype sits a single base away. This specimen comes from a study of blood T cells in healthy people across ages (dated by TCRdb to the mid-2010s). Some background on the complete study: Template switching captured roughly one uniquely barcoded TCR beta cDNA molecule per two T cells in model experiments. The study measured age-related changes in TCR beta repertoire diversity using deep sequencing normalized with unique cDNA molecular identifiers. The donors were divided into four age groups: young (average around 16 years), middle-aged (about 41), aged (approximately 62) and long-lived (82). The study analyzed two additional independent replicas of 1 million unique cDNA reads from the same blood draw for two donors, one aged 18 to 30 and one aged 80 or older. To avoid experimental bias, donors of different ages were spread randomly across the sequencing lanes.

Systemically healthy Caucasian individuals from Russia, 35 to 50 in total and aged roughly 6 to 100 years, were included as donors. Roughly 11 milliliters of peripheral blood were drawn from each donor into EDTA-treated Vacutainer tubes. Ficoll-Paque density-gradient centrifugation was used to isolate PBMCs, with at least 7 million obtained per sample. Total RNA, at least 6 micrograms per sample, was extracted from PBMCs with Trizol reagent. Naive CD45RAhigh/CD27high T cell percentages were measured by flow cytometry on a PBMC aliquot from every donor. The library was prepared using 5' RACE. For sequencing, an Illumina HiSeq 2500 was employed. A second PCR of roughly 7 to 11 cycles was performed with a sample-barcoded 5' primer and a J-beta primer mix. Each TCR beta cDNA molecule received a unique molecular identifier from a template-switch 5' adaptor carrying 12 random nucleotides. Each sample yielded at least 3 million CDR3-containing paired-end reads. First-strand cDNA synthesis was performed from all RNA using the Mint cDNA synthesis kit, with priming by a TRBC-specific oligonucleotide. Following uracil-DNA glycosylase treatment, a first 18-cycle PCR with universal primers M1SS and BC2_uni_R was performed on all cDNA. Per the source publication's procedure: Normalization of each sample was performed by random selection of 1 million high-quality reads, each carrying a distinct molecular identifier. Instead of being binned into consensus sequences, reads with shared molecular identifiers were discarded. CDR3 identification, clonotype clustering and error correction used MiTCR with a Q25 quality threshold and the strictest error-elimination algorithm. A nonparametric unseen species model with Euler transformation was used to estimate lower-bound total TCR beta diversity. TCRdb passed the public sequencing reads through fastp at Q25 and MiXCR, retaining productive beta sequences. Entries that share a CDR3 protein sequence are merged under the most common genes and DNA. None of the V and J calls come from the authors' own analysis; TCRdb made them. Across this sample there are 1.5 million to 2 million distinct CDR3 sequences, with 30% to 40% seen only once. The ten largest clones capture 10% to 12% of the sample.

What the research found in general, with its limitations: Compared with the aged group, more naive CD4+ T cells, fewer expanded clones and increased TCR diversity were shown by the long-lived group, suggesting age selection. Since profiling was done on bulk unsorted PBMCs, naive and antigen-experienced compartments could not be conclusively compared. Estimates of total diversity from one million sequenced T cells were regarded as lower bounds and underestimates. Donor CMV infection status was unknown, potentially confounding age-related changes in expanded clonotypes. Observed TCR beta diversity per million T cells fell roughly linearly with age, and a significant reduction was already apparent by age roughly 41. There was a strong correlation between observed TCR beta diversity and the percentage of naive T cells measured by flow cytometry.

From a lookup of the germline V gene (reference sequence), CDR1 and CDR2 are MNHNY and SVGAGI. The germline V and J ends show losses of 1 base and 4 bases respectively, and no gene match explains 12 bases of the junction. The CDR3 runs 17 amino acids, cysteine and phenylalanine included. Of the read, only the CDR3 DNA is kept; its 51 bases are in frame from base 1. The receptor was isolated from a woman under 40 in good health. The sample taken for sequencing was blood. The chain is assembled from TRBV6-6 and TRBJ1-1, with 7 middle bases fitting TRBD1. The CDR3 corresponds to CASSYFSRDRAVTEAFF. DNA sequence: TGTGCCAGCAGTTACTTCAGCAGAGACAGGGCTGTCACTGAAGCTTTCTTT.